This T cell receptor (beta chain) was obtained from a study of spatial heterogeneity in lung cancer. TCRdb processed the 5' RACE reads anew with MiXCR; each CDR3 protein has one entry. The table shows approximately 40,000 distinct CDR3 sequences, with about 6.5% occurring only once. The time point denotes: sample taken at primary tumor resection. This clonotype was seen more than once but under ten times. The ends were cut back, 10 bases at V and 0 bases at J, with 16 bases in the middle. The CDR3 has 14 residues. Germline V gene data show CDR1 as SEHNR and CDR2 as FQNEAQ (reference sequence). The V call is TRBV7-9, the J call TRBJ2-7; D unclear. Sequenced here: PBMCs, sampled at surgery. The source is a female donor with early-stage non-small cell lung cancer. This CDR3 is CATPTDGNSYEQYF. CDR3 nucleotide sequence: TGTGCCACCCCCACGGACGGAAACTCCTACGAGCAGTACTTC. Full variable domain (remainder filled in from reference TRBV7-9 and TRBJ2-7): DTGVSQNPRHKITKRGQNVTFRCDPISEHNRLYWYRQTLGQGPEFLTYFQNEAQLEKSRLLSDRFSAERPKGSFSTLEIQRTEQGDSAMYLCATPTDGNSYEQYFGPGTRLTVT.